This is a list of T cell receptor beta chains from one sample in a study of response to subunit inactivated influenza vaccine. TCRdb passed the RT-PCR reads through MiXCR, listing each CDR3 protein once. This sample has some 570,000 distinct CDR3 sequences, with around 11% found just once. The data also belong to a second study, concerning T cells expressing NK-cell markers.

The specimen was PBMCs from blood, collected on the day of vaccination. These receptors were obtained from a man in his fifties or sixties who received an inactivated influenza vaccine. Each CDR3 is given with its conserved first and last residue. D genes are given only for firm matches. Clone size is given for some rows only: seen once, a few or many times, or a class if the clone is expanded.

d_gene	v_gene	abundance	j_gene	CDR3aa	CDR3nt
TRBD2	TRBV12-3/TRBV12-4	few	TRBJ2-5	CASSSGGLAGETQYF	TGTGCCAGCAGTTCCGGGGGACTAGCTGGGGAGACCCAGTACTTC
TRBD2	TRBV29-1	many	TRBJ2-1	CSVERLAAYNEQFF	TGCAGCGTTGAAAGACTAGCGGCCTACAATGAGCAGTTCTTC
NA	TRBV18	few	TRBJ2-5	CASSPGVAETQYF	TGTGCCAGCTCACCAGGGGTAGCGGAGACCCAGTACTTC
NA	TRBV7-8	many	TRBJ2-7	CASSLRGNSYEQYF	TGTGCCAGCAGCTTACGCGGGAACTCCTACGAGCAGTACTTC
NA	TRBV7-8	NA	TRBJ2-3	CASSPRGNPDTQYF	TGTGCCAGCAGCCCTAGAGGGAATCCAGATACGCAGTATTTT
NA	TRBV7-2	NA	TRBJ2-3	CASSPIFGTLDTQYF	TGTGCCAGCAGCCCAATTTTCGGGACTCTAGATACGCAGTATTTT
NA	TRBV29-1	NA	TRBJ1-1	CSVGDIRGEAFF	TGCAGCGTTGGAGACATTCGGGGGGAAGCTTTCTTT
TRBD1	TRBV7-2	NA	TRBJ2-3	CASRVPGGPDTQYF	TGTGCCAGCCGAGTCCCAGGGGGCCCAGATACGCAGTATTTT
TRBD2	TRBV6-5	few	TRBJ2-3	CASSYSTAGGPSDTQYF	TGTGCCAGCAGTTACTCCACAGCGGGAGGGCCCTCAGATACGCAGTATTTT
NA	TRBV7-2	NA	TRBJ1-2	CASSDHYGYTF	TGTGCCAGCAGTGACCACTATGGCTACACCTTC
NA	TRBV7-2	NA	TRBJ1-1	CASSLSGRTIRSEAFF	TGTGCCAGCAGCTTGTCTGGCAGAACGATTAGGTCTGAAGCTTTCTTT
NA	TRBV12-3/TRBV12-4	many	TRBJ2-7	CASSLRLGGPQYF	TGTGCCAGCAGTTTGAGACTCGGGGGGCCACAGTACTTC
NA	TRBV28	few	TRBJ2-7	CASSSLSGSSYEQYF	TGTGCCAGCAGTTCCCTCAGCGGAAGCTCCTACGAGCAGTACTTC
NA	TRBV29-1	NA	TRBJ2-7	CSVGAGSGEQYF	TGCAGCGTTGGAGCAGGGAGTGGCGAGCAGTACTTC
TRBD2	TRBV12-3/TRBV12-4	few	TRBJ2-5	CASTLGTSGRAVETQYF	TGTGCCAGCACTCTCGGGACTAGCGGGAGGGCCGTTGAGACCCAGTACTTC
NA	TRBV12-5	few	TRBJ2-3	CASALDTDTQYF	TGTGCTAGTGCTCTTGACACAGATACGCAGTATTTT
NA	TRBV15	few	TRBJ2-7	CATSRDSRGPSYEQYF	TGTGCCACCAGCAGAGATAGCAGGGGTCCGTCCTACGAGCAGTACTTC
TRBD2	TRBV24-1	many	TRBJ2-1	CATRGGSSTNEQFF	TGTGCCACCAGGGGCGGGAGTTCTACAAATGAGCAGTTCTTC
TRBD1	TRBV7-2	few	TRBJ2-2	CASSFRGPGGELFF	TGTGCCAGCAGTTTCAGGGGGCCGGGCGGGGAGCTGTTTTTT
NA	TRBV7-2	many	TRBJ2-2	CASSLGTSPGELFF	TGTGCCAGCAGCTTAGGGACATCGCCCGGGGAGCTGTTTTTT
NA	TRBV29-1	NA	TRBJ2-1	CSVQREGREQFF	TGCAGCGTTCAACGGGAAGGTCGTGAGCAGTTCTTC
TRBD1	TRBV25-1	NA	TRBJ1-6	CASSDIGGGSPLHF	TGTGCCAGCAGTGATATAGGGGGCGGTTCACCCCTCCACTTT
NA	TRBV4-3	NA	TRBJ1-2	CASSKDRYGYTF	TGCGCCAGCAGTAAGGACCGATATGGCTACACCTTC